These 17 T cell receptor beta chains share one sample of origin, sequenced in a study of cytomegalovirus exposure and HLA in healthy donors. Method: immunoSEQ multiplex PCR; TCRdb's copy keeps in-frame clones and lacks some. The data show 120,000 or so clones, approximately 85% seen once. Sequencing was carried out using PBMCs. Source of these receptors: a man between 18 and 35 years old in good health and CMV-seronegative.

The chain uses TRBV7-2 and TRBJ1-1, with D possibly matching TRBD1 (6 bases). Germline V gives CDR1 SGHTA, CDR2 FQGNSA. The V and J ends lost 6 bases and 1 base respectively, with 6 bases between them. The CDR3 loop spans 12 amino acids. The CDR3 sequence is CASRQGNTEAFF. DNA for the CDR3: TGTGCCAGCAGACAGGGGAACACTGAAGCTTTCTTT.

The chain carries TRBV29-1 and TRBJ2-3; D is possibly TRBD2 (5 bases). The CDR3 is 13 amino acids. Per the germline V gene, CDR1 is SQVTM and CDR2 is ANQGSEA. V lost 4 bases and J lost 7, with 15 bases in between. DNA for the CDR3: TGCAGCGTTGGGTCTAGCAGATCAAATACGCAGTATTTT. Translating it yields CSVGSSRSNTQYF.

The gene calls are TRBV5-1 and TRBJ2-1; the match to TRBD1 covers 7 bases. The CDR3 is 17 residues long. The V segment lost 0 bases and the J segment 4 bases; nucleotides outside the gene matches: 10. Germline CDR1 and CDR2: SGHRS and YFSETQ. CDR3 sequence: CASSLGTRTGIYNEQFF. Written as DNA, the CDR3 is TGCGCCAGCAGCTTGGGCACCCGGACAGGCATTTACAATGAGCAGTTCTTC.

The chain has TRBV6-5 and TRBJ1-2, with 10 bases lining up with TRBD1. Germline CDR1 MNHEY, CDR2 SVGAGI. Trimming removed 6 bases from V and 6 bases from J; junction bases left unmatched: 7. There are 14 residues in the CDR3. The CDR3 DNA sequence: TGTGCCAGCAGCACTCCGGGACAGGGGAATGGCTACACCTTC. It yields the protein CASSTPGQGNGYTF.

V usage is TRBV7-8 and J usage is TRBJ2-1; the match to TRBD2 covers 8 bases. Germline lookup yields CDR1 SGHVS and CDR2 FQNEAQ. This CDR3 has 16 residues. V lost 1 base, J lost 2 bases, and 4 bases stayed unmatched. Here the CDR3 DNA reads TGTGCCAGCAGCTTAGATTGGACTAGCACCTACAATGAGCAGTTCTTC. Its translation is CASSLDWTSTYNEQFF.

The chain joins TRBV6-5 to TRBJ2-1, with TRBD1 identical over 9 bases. V lost 6 bases, J lost 1 base, and 1 base stayed unmatched. This CDR3 is 14 amino acids long. Germline V gives CDR1 MNHEY, CDR2 SVGAGI. The CDR3 protein is CASRGTGSYNEQFF. CDR3 DNA: TGTGCCAGCAGGGGGACAGGGTCCTACAATGAGCAGTTCTTC.

This chain uses TRBV6-5 with TRBJ1-1; TRBD1 matches at 7 bases. This CDR3 contains 13 residues. In germline, CDR1 is MNHEY, CDR2 SVGAGI. Trimming took 6 bases from V and 0 from J; bases not matched to a gene: 1. The DNA for the CDR3 is TGTGCCAGCAGGCAGGGGGTGAACACTGAAGCTTTCTTT. Translated, it gives CASRQGVNTEAFF.

The table lists this clone with a count of one. The chain combines TRBV15 with TRBJ2-4, with 7 bases matching TRBD2. Germline V gene data show CDR1 as LNHNV and CDR2 as YYDKDF (reference sequence). The CDR3 runs to 14 residues. V lost 9 bases and J lost 5; bases outside the gene matches: 10. The CDR3 coding sequence is TGTGCCACGGGCGGGAGTAGCGGGCAAAACATTCAGTACTTC. Its translation is CATGGSSGQNIQYF.

The V call is TRBV6-6, the J call TRBJ2-2; 9 bases are shared with TRBD2. This CDR3 comprises 16 residues. The junction had 7 bases not matched to a gene; V was cut back by 6 bases and J by 2 bases. Germline loops: CDR1 MNHNY, CDR2 SVGAGI (reference sequence). This chain's CDR3 is CASSRHSGRNTGELFF. As DNA, the CDR3 is TGTGCCAGCAGCCGTCATAGCGGGAGAAACACCGGGGAGCTGTTTTTT.

The V call is TRBV9, the J call TRBJ1-1; D gene ambiguous. The CDR3 is made up of 16 amino acids. Per germline, CDR1 SGDLS and CDR2 YYNGEE. Trimming pared 2 bases from V and 0 bases from J, leaving 14 bases between. In DNA form, the CDR3 reads TGTGCCAGCAGCGTTGGGTTGGGCAGCCTGAACACTGAAGCTTTCTTT. Translated: CASSVGLGSLNTEAFF.

The J gene is TRBJ2-2, the V gene TRBV30; TRBD1 aligns across 7 bases. V lost 5 bases to trimming and J lost 7 bases; unmatched junction nucleotides: 7. CDR1 and CDR2 from the germline V gene are GTSNPN and SVGIG (reference sequence). The CDR3 loop spans 13 amino acids. The CDR3 loop is CAWGTGADGELFF. DNA of the CDR3: TGTGCCTGGGGAACAGGGGCGGACGGGGAGCTGTTTTTT.

The chain recombines TRBV30 with TRBJ1-4; 7 nucleotides align to TRBD1. V lost 3 bases and J lost 6; bases outside the gene matches: 10. The germline V gene encodes CDR1 GTSNPN and CDR2 SVGIG (reference sequence). CDR3 length: 15 residues. The CDR3 loop is CAWSATGQSYEKLFF. The CDR3 DNA is TGTGCCTGGAGCGCTACGGGACAGTCCTATGAAAAACTGTTTTTT.

The chain combines TRBV5-1 with TRBJ2-7; D is perhaps TRBD2 (7 bases). The ends were cut back, 4 bases at V and 0 bases at J, with 17 bases in the middle. Germline V gene data show CDR1 as SGHRS and CDR2 as YFSETQ. This CDR3 region has 16 residues. The CDR3 bases are TGCGCCAGCAGCAGGGGGGGTTTCCCGAGCTCCTACGAGCAGTACTTC. This gives the protein CASSRGGFPSSYEQYF.

The J gene is TRBJ2-5, the V gene TRBV18, with a weak D call TRBD1 (6 bases). CDR3 length: 13 residues. Germline CDR1 is KGHSH and CDR2 is LQKENI. V was shortened by 1 base and J by 5 bases, with 8 bases between the two germline ends. The CDR3 loop reads CASSPRQGETQYF. CDR3 coding DNA: TGTGCCAGCTCACCACGGCAGGGGGAGACCCAGTACTTC.

The genes are TRBV5-6 and TRBJ2-4, with D tentatively TRBD2 (5 bases). Trimming stripped 3 bases from V and 2 bases from J, with 18 bases between. Germline lookup yields CDR1 SGHDT and CDR2 YYEEEE. This CDR3 spans 17 amino acids. The CDR3, as DNA: TGTGCCAGCAGCTCCCGGGCCCGGCCGGGGACCAAAAACATTCAGTACTTC. Protein: CASSSRARPGTKNIQYF.

This rearrangement joins TRBV19 to TRBJ2-2, with 7 bases identical to TRBD1. From germline, CDR1 is LNHDA and CDR2 SQIVND (reference sequence). Trimming took 6 bases from V and 5 from J; bases not matched to a gene: 3. CDR3 length: 13 amino acids. DNA for the CDR3: TGTGCCAGTAGAGCAGGGGGAACCGGGGAGCTGTTTTTT. Translated, it gives CASRAGGTGELFF.

V usage is TRBV6-4 and J usage is TRBJ1-1; maybe TRBD1 (6 bases). The ends were cut back, 0 bases at V and 0 bases at J, with 17 bases in the middle. The CDR3 covers 18 residues. Germline V CDR1 and CDR2: MRHNA, SNTAGT. CDR3 residues: CASSDSRGRVHLNTEAFF. The CDR3 DNA reads as TGTGCCAGCAGTGACTCGAGGGGGAGGGTTCACCTGAACACTGAAGCTTTCTTT.